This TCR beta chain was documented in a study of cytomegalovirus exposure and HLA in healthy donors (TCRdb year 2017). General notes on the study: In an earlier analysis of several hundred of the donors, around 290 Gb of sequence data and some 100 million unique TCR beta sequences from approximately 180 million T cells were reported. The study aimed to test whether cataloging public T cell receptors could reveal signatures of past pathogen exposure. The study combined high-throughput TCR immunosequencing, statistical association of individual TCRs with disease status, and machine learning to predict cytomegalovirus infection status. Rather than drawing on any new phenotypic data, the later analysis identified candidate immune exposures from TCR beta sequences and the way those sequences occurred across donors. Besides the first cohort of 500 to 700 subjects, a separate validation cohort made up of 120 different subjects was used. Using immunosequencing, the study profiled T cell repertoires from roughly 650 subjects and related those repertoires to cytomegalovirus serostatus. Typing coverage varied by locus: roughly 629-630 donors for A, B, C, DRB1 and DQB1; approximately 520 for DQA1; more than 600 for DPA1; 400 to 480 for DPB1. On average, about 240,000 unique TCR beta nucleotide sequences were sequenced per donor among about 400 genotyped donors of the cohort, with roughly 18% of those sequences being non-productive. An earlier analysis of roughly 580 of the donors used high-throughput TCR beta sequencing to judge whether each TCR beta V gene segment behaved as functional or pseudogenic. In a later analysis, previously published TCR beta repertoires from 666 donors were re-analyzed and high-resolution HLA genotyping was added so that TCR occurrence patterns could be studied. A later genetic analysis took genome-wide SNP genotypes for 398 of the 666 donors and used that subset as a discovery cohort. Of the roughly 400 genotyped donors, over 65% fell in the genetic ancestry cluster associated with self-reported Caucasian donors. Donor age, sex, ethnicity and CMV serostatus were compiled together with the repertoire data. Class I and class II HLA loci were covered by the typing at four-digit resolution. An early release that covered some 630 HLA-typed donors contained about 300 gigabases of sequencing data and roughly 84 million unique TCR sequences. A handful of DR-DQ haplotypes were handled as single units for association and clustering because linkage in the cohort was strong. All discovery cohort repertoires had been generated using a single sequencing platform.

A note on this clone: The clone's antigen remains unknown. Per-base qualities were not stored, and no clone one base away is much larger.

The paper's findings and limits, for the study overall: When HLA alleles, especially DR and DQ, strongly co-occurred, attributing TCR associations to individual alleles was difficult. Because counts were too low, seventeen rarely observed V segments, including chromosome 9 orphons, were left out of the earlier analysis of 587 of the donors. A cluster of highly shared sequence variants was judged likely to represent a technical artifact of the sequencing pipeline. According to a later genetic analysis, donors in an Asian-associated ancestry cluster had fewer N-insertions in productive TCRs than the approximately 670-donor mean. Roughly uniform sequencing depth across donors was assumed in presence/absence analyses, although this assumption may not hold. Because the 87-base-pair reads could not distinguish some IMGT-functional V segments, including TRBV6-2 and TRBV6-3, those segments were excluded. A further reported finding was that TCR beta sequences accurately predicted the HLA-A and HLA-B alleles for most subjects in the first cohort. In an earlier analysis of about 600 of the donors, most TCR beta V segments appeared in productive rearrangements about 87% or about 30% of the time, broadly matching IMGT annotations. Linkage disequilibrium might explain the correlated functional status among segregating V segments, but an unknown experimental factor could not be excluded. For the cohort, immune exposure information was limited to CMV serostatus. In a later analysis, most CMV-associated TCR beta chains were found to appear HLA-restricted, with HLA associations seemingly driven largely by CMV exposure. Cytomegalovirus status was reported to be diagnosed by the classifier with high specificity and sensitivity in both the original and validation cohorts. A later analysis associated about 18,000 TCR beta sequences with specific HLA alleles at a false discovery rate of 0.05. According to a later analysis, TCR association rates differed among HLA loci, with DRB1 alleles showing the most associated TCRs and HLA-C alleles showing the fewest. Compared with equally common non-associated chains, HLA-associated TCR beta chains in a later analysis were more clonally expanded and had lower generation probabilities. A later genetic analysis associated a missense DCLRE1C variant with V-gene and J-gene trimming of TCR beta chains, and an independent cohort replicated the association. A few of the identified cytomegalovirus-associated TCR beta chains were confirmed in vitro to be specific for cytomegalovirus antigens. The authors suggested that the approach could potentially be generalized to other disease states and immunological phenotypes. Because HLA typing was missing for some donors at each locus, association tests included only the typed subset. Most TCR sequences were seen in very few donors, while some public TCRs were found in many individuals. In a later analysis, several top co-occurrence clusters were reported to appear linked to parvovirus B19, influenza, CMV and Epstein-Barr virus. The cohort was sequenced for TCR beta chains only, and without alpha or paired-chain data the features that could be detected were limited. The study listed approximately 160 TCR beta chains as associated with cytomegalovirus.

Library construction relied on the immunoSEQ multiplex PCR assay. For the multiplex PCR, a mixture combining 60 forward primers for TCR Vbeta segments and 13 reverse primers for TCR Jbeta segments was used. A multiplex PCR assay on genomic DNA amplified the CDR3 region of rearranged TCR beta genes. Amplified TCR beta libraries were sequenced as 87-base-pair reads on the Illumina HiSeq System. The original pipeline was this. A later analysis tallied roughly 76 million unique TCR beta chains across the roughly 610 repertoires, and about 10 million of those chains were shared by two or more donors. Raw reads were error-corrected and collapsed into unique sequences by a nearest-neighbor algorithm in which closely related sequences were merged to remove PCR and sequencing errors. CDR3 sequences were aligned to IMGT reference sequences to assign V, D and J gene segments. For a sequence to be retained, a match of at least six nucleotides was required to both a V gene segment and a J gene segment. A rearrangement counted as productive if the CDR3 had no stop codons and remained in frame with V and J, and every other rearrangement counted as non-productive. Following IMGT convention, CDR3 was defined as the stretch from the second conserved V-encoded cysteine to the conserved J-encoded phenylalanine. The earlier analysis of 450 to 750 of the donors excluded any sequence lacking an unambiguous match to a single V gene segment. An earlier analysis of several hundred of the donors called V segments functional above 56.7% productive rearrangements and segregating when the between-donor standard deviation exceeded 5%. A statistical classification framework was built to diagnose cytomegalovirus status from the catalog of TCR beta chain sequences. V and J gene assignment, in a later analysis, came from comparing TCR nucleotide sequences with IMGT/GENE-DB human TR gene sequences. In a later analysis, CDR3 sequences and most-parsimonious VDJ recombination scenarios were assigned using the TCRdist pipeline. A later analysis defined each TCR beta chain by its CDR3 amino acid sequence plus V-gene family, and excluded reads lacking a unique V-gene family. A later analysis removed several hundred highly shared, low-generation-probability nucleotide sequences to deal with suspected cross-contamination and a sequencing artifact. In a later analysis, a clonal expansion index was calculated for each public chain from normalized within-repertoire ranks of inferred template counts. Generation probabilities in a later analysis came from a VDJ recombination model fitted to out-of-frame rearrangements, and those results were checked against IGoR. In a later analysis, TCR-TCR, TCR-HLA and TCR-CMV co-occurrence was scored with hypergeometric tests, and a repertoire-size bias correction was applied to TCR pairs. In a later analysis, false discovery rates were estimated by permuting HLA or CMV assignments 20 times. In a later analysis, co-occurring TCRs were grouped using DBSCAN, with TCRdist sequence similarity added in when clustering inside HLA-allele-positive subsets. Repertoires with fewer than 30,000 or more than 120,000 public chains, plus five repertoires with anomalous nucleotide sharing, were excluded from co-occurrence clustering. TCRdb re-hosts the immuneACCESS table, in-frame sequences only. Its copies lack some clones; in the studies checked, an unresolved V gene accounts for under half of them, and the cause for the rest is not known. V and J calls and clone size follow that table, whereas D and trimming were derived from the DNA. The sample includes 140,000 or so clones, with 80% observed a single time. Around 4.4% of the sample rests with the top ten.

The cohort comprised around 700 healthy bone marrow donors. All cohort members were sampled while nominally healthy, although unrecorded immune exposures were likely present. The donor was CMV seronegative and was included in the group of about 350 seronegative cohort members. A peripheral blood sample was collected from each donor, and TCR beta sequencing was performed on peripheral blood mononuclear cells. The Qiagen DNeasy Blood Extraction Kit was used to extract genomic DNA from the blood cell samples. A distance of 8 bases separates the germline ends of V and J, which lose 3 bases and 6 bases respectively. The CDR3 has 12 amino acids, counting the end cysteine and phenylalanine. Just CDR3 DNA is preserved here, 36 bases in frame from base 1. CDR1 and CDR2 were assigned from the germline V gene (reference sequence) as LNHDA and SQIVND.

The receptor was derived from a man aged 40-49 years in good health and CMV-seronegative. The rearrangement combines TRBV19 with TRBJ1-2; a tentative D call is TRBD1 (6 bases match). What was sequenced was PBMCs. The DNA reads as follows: TGTGCCAGTAGTATCGAGGGGGATGGCTACACCTTC. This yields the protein CASSIEGDGYTF. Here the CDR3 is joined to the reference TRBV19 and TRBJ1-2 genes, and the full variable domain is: DGGITQSPKYLFRKEGQNVTLSCEQNLNHDAMYWYRQDPGQGLRLIYYSQIVNDFQKGDIAEGYSVSREKKESFPLTVTSAQKNPTAFYLCASSIEGDGYTFGSGTRLTVV.